These 2 T cell receptor beta chains share one sample of origin, sequenced in a study of OX40 agonist ivuxolimab in advanced cancers. Data came from immunoSEQ multiplex PCR; TCRdb stores just in-frame clones and leaves some out. The sample lists tens of thousands of clones, 70% to 90% occurring once. Sequencing was performed on CD4+ or CD8+ T cells sorted from blood, taken in a trial of the OX40 agonist ivuxolimab. These receptors were taken from an adult with an advanced solid tumor such as melanoma, head and neck, liver or kidney cancer.

This rearrangement joins TRBV19 to TRBJ1-5, with D hard to call. The CDR3 covers 15 residues. Trimming took 3 bases from V and 4 from J, leaving 13 bases between them. Germline V gene sequence: CDR1 LNHDA, CDR2 SQIVND (reference sequence). The DNA of the CDR3 is TGTGCCAGTAGTATCCGTACAGTCCGGAATCAGCCCCAGCATTTT. Its translation: CASSIRTVRNQPQHF. Full variable domain (remainder filled in from reference TRBV19 and TRBJ1-5): DGGITQSPKYLFRKEGQNVTLSCEQNLNHDAMYWYRQDPGQGLRLIYYSQIVNDFQKGDIAEGYSVSREKKESFPLTVTSAQKNPTAFYLCASSIRTVRNQPQHFGDGTRLSIL.

The rearrangement joins TRBV19 to TRBJ2-2; D may be TRBD1 (6 bases). Per germline, CDR1 LNHDA and CDR2 SQIVND (reference sequence). V was shortened by 6 bases and J by 1 base, with 12 bases between the two germline ends. The length of the CDR3 is 15 residues. CDR3 sequence reads: CASSLGHRNTGELFF. In nucleotides, the CDR3 is TGTGCCAGTAGCCTGGGACATCGGAACACCGGGGAGCTGTTTTTT.